One sample yielded the 26 T cell receptor beta chains listed below, sequenced in a study of blood T cells in healthy people across ages. Combining a sample-barcoded 5' primer with a J-beta primer mix, a second PCR ran for 7 to 11 cycles. TCRdb independently ran MiXCR on the 5' RACE reads; one entry per CDR3 protein. This table holds approximately 1,100,000 distinct CDR3 sequences, around 45% found once. What was sequenced was blood. The receptors stem from a woman aged 60-75 years in good health.

Regarding this clonotype: At one end, the junction sequence differs from germline, possibly due to a read error. V usage is TRBV10-3 and J usage is TRBJ1-2, with TRBD1 as a possible D gene (5 bases). Germline-derived CDR1 and CDR2 are ENHRY and SYGVKD. This CDR3 region has 14 residues. The CDR3 sequence is CAVSDRQPNYGHTF. In DNA, the CDR3 is TGTGCCGTCAGTGATAGACAGCCAAACTATGGCCACACCTTC.

The J gene is TRBJ2-1, the V gene TRBV20-1, with TRBD1 as a possible D gene (6 bases). The CDR3 runs to 15 residues. CDR1 DFQATT and CDR2 SNEGSKA come from the germline V gene (reference sequence). Trimming pared 5 bases from V and 2 bases from J, leaving 16 bases between. CDR3 region: CSAPPGHRAYNEQFF. DNA of the CDR3: TGCAGTGCTCCACCGGGACATAGAGCCTACAATGAGCAGTTCTTC.

The chain couples TRBV6-2 or TRBV6-3 to TRBJ2-7, with 10 nucleotides matching TRBD2. Germline V lookup: CDR1 MNHEY, CDR2 SVGEGT. This CDR3 has 14 amino acids. J gave up 4 bases and V 10 bases, and 10 bases lay outside the gene matches. The CDR3 nucleotides read TGTGCCAACAGGTACACGACTAGCGGGTACGAGCAGTACTTC. Encoded protein: CANRYTTSGYEQYF.

The V gene is TRBV7-2, the J gene TRBJ2-7; no clear D gene. Germline V lookup: CDR1 SGHTA, CDR2 FQGNSA. The CDR3 loop spans 17 amino acids. Trimming took off 5 bases at V and 0 bases at J, with 20 bases between the two ends. Here the CDR3 DNA reads TGTGCCAGCAGCGAGCAGGTCGTGGGTACATACTCCTACGAGCAGTACTTC. It yields the protein CASSEQVVGTYSYEQYF.

The chain employs TRBV5-6 and TRBJ2-5; 7 bases map to TRBD2. V trimming: 4 bases; J trimming: 11 bases; junction bases outside the gene matches: 14. Per germline, CDR1 SGHDT and CDR2 YYEEEE. The CDR3 spans 14 residues. This chain's CDR3 is CASSVVGGGNEQYF. DNA for the CDR3: TGTGCCAGCAGCGTGGTCGGCGGGGGAAATGAGCAGTACTTC.

The chain couples TRBV27 to TRBJ2-1; 8 bases match TRBD1. CDR1 MNHEY and CDR2 SMNVEV come from the germline V gene (reference sequence). V shed 0 bases and J 7 bases; nucleotides not matched to a gene: 8. This CDR3 is 16 amino acids long. The CDR3 reads CASSLSLAGGNNEQFF. CDR3 in DNA: TGTGCCAGCAGTTTATCACTGGCAGGGGGCAATAATGAGCAGTTCTTC.

This clonotype was found a few times. This CDR3 is CASSFRVGRTISTDTQYF. In DNA form, the CDR3 reads TGTGCCAGCAGCTTCCGGGTTGGGAGGACAATTAGCACAGATACGCAGTATTTT. This chain uses TRBV7-9 with TRBJ2-3, with D perhaps TRBD2 (6 bases). This CDR3 comprises 18 residues. The V gene's germline CDR1 is SEHNR and CDR2 FQNEAQ (reference sequence). The V end lost 3 bases, the J end lost 0 bases, and 19 bases lay between the germline ends.

To note about this clonotype: The junction shows a germline mismatch at one end, possibly a read error. The gene calls are TRBV27 and TRBJ2-3, with D tentatively TRBD1 (5 bases). Germline CDR1 is MNHEY and CDR2 is SMNVEV (reference sequence). The CDR3 totals 15 residues. CDR3 region: CASSFTTDYTNTQYF. CDR3 nucleotides: TGTGCCAGCAGTTTCACGACAGATTACACAAATACGCAGTATTTT.

This clonotype was seen a few times. The CDR3, as DNA: TGCGCCAGCAGGGGGGCGGGTGAACGCACAGATACGCAGTATTTT. Its translation: CASRGAGERTDTQYF. The chain links TRBV5-1 to TRBJ2-3; possible D gene TRBD1, 6 bases. CDR1 SGHRS and CDR2 YFSETQ come from the germline V gene. The CDR3 totals 15 residues. Trimming took off 5 bases at V and 1 base at J, with 14 bases between the two ends.

The chain combines TRBV28 with TRBJ2-3, with TRBD2 matching 7 bases. The V gene end was trimmed by 2 bases and the J gene end by 2 bases; junction bases not matched to a gene: 7. The CDR3 has 16 amino acids. Germline CDR1 MDHEN, CDR2 SYDVKM. Here the CDR3 reads CASSLGLADNTDTQYF. The CDR3 coding sequence is TGTGCCAGCAGTTTAGGGCTAGCGGATAACACAGATACGCAGTATTTT. The variable domain in full, with the rest retrieved from reference TRBV28 and TRBJ2-3, is DVKVTQSSRYLVKRTGEKVFLECVQDMDHENMFWYRQDPGLGLRLIYFSYDVKMKEKGDIPEGYSVSREKKERFSLILESASTNQTSMYLCASSLGLADNTDTQYFGPGTRLTVL.

This clonotype came up a few times. The V gene is TRBV11-1, the J gene TRBJ2-2, with no clear D. Germline V gene data show CDR1 as SGHAT and CDR2 as FQDESV (reference sequence). The V gene lost 4 bases and the J gene lost 4 bases, with 4 bases spanning the gap. This CDR3 has 12 residues. The DNA of the CDR3 is TGTGCCAGCAGCTGGACCACCGGGGAGCTGTTTTTT. Translating it yields CASSWTTGELFF.

The chain uses TRBV9 and TRBJ2-5; 8 bases agree with TRBD2. The CDR3 loop spans 16 amino acids. The V gene end was trimmed by 3 bases and the J gene end by 11 bases; junction bases not matched to a gene: 18. Germline CDR1 SGDLS, CDR2 YYNGEE. CDR3 sequence (DNA): TGTGCCAGCAGCGCGGGCTTAGCGGGGTTCTCCTATGAGCAGTACTTC. This codes for CASSAGLAGFSYEQYF.

This clonotype came up a few times. The rearrangement links TRBV19 to TRBJ1-2; no clear D gene. Germline CDR1 LNHDA, CDR2 SQIVND (reference sequence). V gave up 0 bases and J gave up 2 bases, with 10 bases separating them. The CDR3 covers 15 residues. The CDR3 sequence is CASSIEKGANYGYTF. The CDR3 DNA is TGTGCCAGTAGTATAGAAAAGGGCGCAAACTATGGCTACACCTTC.

This clonotype was seen once. The rearrangement links TRBV5-1 to TRBJ2-7, with D possibly matching TRBD2 (5 bases). The CDR3 has 14 residues. With 2 bases removed from V and 5 bases from J, the gap between germline ends came to 14 bases. Germline V lookup: CDR1 SGHRS, CDR2 YFSETQ. CDR3 sequence: CASSFGDPTNEQYF. The CDR3 region has the DNA TGCGCCAGCAGCTTCGGGGATCCTACCAACGAGCAGTACTTC.

This chain connects TRBV2 to TRBJ2-1, with D possibly matching TRBD2 (5 bases). Germline CDR1 is SNHLY and CDR2 is FYNNEI. The CDR3 covers 11 residues. V gave up 5 bases and J gave up 9 bases, with 8 bases separating them. CDR3 loop: CASSIEGEQFF. CDR3 DNA: TGTGCCAGCAGTATAGAGGGTGAGCAGTTCTTC. Drawing the rest from reference TRBV2 and TRBJ2-1, the complete variable domain is EPEVTQTPSHQVTQMGQEVILRCVPISNHLYFYWYRQILGQKVEFLVSFYNNEISEKSEIFDDQFSVERPDGSNFTLKIRSTKLEDSAMYFCASSIEGEQFFGPGTRLTVL.

The chain joins TRBV9 to TRBJ2-1, with D maybe TRBD1 (6 bases). The V end lost 2 bases, the J end lost 7 bases, and 13 bases lay between the germline ends. Germline V CDR1 and CDR2: SGDLS, YYNGEE. This CDR3 contains 14 residues. The CDR3: CASSVQGRGNEQFF. DNA of the CDR3: TGTGCCAGCAGCGTCCAGGGGCGTGGGAATGAGCAGTTCTTC. The full variable domain, with the rest looked up from reference TRBV9 and TRBJ2-1, is DSGVTQTPKHLITATGQRVTLRCSPRSGDLSVYWYQQSLDQGLQFLIQYYNGEERAKGNILERFSAQQFPDLHSELNLSSLELGDSALYFCASSVQGRGNEQFFGPGTRLTVL.

This sequence joins TRBV6-6 and TRBJ2-3; D is possibly TRBD1 (5 bases). The germline CDR1 and CDR2 sequences are MNHNY and SVGAGI (reference sequence). The V and J ends lost 6 bases and 6 bases respectively, with 16 bases between them. CDR3 size: 14 residues. Written as DNA, the CDR3 is TGTGCCAGCAGACAGACAGAGGCTGGTGATACGCAGTATTTT. Translation gives CASRQTEAGDTQYF.

This clonotype was counted only a few times. The V and J genes are TRBV3-1 and TRBJ1-6, with 8 bases aligning to TRBD1. The CDR3 loop spans 16 amino acids. Germline-derived CDR1 and CDR2 are LGHDT and YNNKEL (reference sequence). Trimming took 0 bases from V and 6 from J; bases not matched to a gene: 4. The CDR3 coding sequence is TGTGCCAGCAGCCAAGACAGGGACAGGCTTAATTCACCCCTCCACTTT. It is translated as CASSQDRDRLNSPLHF.

The chain uses TRBV4-2 and TRBJ1-5; TRBD1 is a possible D gene (5 bases). The CDR3 loop spans 16 amino acids. Germline-derived CDR1 and CDR2 are LGHNA and YNFKEQ. V lost 1 base, J lost 0 bases, and 10 bases lay in between. The CDR3 spells CASSQVGGASNQPQHF. CDR3 in DNA: TGTGCCAGCAGCCAAGTGGGCGGGGCTAGCAATCAGCCCCAGCATTTT.

This clonotype was recorded a few times. The V gene is TRBV5-6, the J gene TRBJ2-3; D remains ambiguous. Trimming took 2 bases from V and 2 from J, leaving 9 bases between them. The CDR3 covers 14 residues. The V gene's germline CDR1 is SGHDT and CDR2 YYEEEE. The CDR3: CASSFVGHTDTQYF. DNA for the CDR3: TGTGCCAGCAGCTTCGTCGGCCACACAGATACGCAGTATTTT.

The chain employs TRBV12-3 or TRBV12-4 and TRBJ2-6; possibly TRBD2 for D (6 bases). CDR3 length equals 17 residues. Deletions cut 1 base from V and 2 bases from J, with 12 bases between. The CDR3 protein is CASSLERPGAGANVLTF. In DNA, the CDR3 is TGTGCCAGCAGTTTAGAACGACCGGGGGCTGGGGCCAACGTCCTGACTTTC.

The chain recombines TRBV3-1 with TRBJ2-3; D is unresolved. CDR1 is LGHDT and CDR2 is YNNKEL in the germline V gene (reference sequence). V was cut by 3 bases and J by 9 bases, with 10 bases left in between. The CDR3 length is 12 residues. CDR3 protein: CASSQMQATQYF. The CDR3 DNA reads as TGTGCCAGCAGCCAGATGCAGGCAACGCAGTATTTT.

The sample holds one count of this clonotype. The chain has TRBV7-8 and TRBJ2-1, with 8 bases that match TRBD1. The ends lost 2 bases at V and 3 bases at J; junction bases unmatched: 6. This CDR3 region has 16 residues. The germline CDR1 and CDR2 sequences are SGHVS and FQNEAQ. In nucleotides, the CDR3 is TGTGCCAGCAGCTTATCGGTAGGACAGGGCTACAATGAGCAGTTCTTC. This gives the protein CASSLSVGQGYNEQFF.

The chain is built from TRBV9 and TRBJ2-1; tentative D call: TRBD2 (5 bases). Germline V gene data show CDR1 as SGDLS and CDR2 as YYNGEE. The CDR3 has 16 amino acids. Between the trimmed V and J ends, which lost 1 base and 7 bases, there was a span of 18 bases. This chain's CDR3 is CASSVSLADSGNEQFF. The CDR3, as DNA: TGTGCCAGCAGCGTAAGTCTTGCAGATTCGGGGAATGAGCAGTTCTTC.

This chain uses TRBV28 with TRBJ2-2; 11 bases are a match to TRBD1. Germline assignment: CDR1 MDHEN and CDR2 SYDVKM. This CDR3 has 15 residues. After removal of 7 bases from V and 6 bases from J, the junction contained 7 bases not matched to a gene. CDR3 nucleotides: TGTGCCAGCACACCGGACAGGGGGCTTTCCGGGGAGCTGTTTTTT. Protein: CASTPDRGLSGELFF.

V gene TRBV21-1 combines with J gene TRBJ2-7; the DNA was not compared with TRBD1, the D call given in the table. TRBV21-1 is a documented pseudogene. CDR3 length: 16 amino acids. The DNA for the CDR3 is TGTGCCAGCAGCAAAGCCCGCCCCGGCCAGGACTACGAGCAGTACTTC. Protein: CASSKARPGQDYEQYF.